This entry describes one TCR beta chain. V was pared by 0 bases and J by 4 bases, with 13 bases of the junction left unmatched. The CDR3 runs 18 residues. Germline CDR1 LNHNV, CDR2 YYDKDF (reference sequence). This sample is part of a study of blood T cell repertoires in COVID-19. Sequencing used immunoSEQ multiplex PCR; TCRdb keeps in-frame clones, though not all of them. The sample includes under 170,000 clones, 70% to 90% seen only once; the top ten take roughly 3%. This TCR was sampled from a man aged 70-80 years with acute or convalescent COVID-19. The rearrangement links TRBV15 to TRBJ2-3, with 7 nucleotides matching TRBD2. Sequencing was carried out using peripheral blood. CDR3 amino acids: CATSRDFGGGSGADTQYF. In DNA, the CDR3 is TGTGCCACCAGCAGAGATTTCGGCGGCGGGAGTGGGGCAGATACGCAGTATTTT.